The TCR beta chain under discussion was sequenced for a study of Ad26.COV2.S vaccination and SARS-CoV-2 variants. Libraries were prepared by immunoSEQ multiplex PCR; TCRdb keeps only in-frame clonotypes and omits some of them. The sample holds hundreds of thousands of clones, approximately 92% seen once. The germline V gene has CDR1 MDHEN and CDR2 SYDVKM. This CDR3 spans 12 amino acids. Trimming shortened V by 5 bases and J by 8 bases, and 9 bases separated the two germline ends. Indicated treatment: approximately 18 received Ad26.COV2.S at low or high dose, single or two shots; roughly five received placebo; per-sample allocation not given. The study sampled participants on day 63 after the first vaccine or placebo injection. Within Boston, the person who donated was an adult of 18-55 years.

Sequenced here: peripheral blood, sampled in a trial of Ad26.COV2.S vaccine versus placebo. The TCR was taken from a person aged 18 to 65 who received the Ad26.COV2.S COVID-19 vaccine or a placebo. The V call is TRBV28, the J call TRBJ1-4; D unresolved. The CDR3 spells CASSPPLEKLFF. The CDR3 nucleotides read TGTGCCAGCAGTCCCCCTTTGGAAAAACTGTTTTTT.